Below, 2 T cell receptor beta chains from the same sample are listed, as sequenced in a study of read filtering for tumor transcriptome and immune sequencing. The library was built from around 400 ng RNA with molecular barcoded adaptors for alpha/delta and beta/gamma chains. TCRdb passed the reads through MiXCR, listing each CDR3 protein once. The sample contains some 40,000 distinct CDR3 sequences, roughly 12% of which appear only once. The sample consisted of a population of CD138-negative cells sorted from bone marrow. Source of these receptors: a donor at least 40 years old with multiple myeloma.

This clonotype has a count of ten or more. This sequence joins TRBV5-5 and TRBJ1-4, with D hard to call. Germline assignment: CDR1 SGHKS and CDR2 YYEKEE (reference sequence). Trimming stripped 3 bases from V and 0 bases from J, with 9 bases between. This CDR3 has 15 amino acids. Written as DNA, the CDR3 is TGTGCCAGCAGCTACCCGCCGCCAACTAATGAAAAACTGTTTTTT. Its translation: CASSYPPPTNEKLFF.

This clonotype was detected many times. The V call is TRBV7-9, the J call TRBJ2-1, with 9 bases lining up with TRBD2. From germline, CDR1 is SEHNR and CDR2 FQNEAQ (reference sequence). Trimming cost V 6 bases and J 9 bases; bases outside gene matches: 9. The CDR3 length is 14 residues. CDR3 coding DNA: TGTGCCAGCAGTGTTTCGGGACTAGCCGGTGAGCAGTTCTTC. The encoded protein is CASSVSGLAGEQFF. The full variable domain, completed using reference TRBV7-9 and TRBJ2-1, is DTGVSQNPRHKITKRGQNVTFRCDPISEHNRLYWYRQTLGQGPEFLTYFQNEAQLEKSRLLSDRFSAERPKGSFSTLEIQRTEQGDSAMYLCASSVSGLAGEQFFGPGTRLTVL.